This T cell receptor (beta chain) was identified in a study of blood T cell repertoires in COVID-19. Study details: Italy, Spain and the United States were the sources of the convalescent and acute COVID-19 samples. PBMCs, B-cell-depleted T cells, or T cells provided the cDNA or gDNA that made up the material.

The CDR3 loop spans 14 amino acids. V was pared by 4 bases and J by 7 bases, with 17 bases between. Looked up from germline, CDR1 is SGHDT and CDR2 is YYEEEE. Original handling: By means of reference gene primer amplification, nucleated cell counts were estimated. Clones were sequenced by immunoSEQ multiplex PCR, and TCRdb holds only the in-frame ones, with some missing. The D gene and trimming were derived from the DNA, and the V and J assignments and clone size from that table. This sample yields approximately 250,000 clones, of which 84% are seen a single time; 2% to 2.5% belongs to the top ten. The rearrangement links TRBV5-6 to TRBJ2-5; D unresolved. Sequencing input: peripheral blood. The sequence came from a middle-aged man who had recovered from COVID-19. This CDR3 reads CASSIQSGRRTQYF. The DNA of the CDR3 is TGTGCCAGCAGCATACAATCAGGTAGAAGGACCCAGTACTTC.